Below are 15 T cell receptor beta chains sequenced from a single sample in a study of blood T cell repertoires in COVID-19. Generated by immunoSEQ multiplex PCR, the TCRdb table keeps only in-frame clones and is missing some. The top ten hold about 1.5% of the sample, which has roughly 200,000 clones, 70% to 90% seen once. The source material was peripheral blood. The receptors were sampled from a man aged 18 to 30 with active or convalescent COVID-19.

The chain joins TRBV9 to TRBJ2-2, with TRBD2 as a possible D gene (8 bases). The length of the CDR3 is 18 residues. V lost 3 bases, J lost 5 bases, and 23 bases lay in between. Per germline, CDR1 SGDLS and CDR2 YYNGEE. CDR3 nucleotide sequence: TGTGCCAGCAGCGAGACAGGGTTTAGCGGGGCGGGGACCGGGGAGCTGTTTTTT. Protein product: CASSETGFSGAGTGELFF. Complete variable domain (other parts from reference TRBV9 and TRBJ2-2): DSGVTQTPKHLITATGQRVTLRCSPRSGDLSVYWYQQSLDQGLQFLIQYYNGEERAKGNILERFSAQQFPDLHSELNLSSLELGDSALYFCASSETGFSGAGTGELFFGEGSRLTVL.

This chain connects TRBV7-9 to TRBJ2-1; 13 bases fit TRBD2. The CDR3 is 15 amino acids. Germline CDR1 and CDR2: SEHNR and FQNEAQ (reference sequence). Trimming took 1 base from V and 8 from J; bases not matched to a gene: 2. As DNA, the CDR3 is TGTGCCAGCAGCTTAGGACTAGCGGGGGGAGATGAGCAGTTCTTC. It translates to CASSLGLAGGDEQFF.

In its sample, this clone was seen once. CDR3 nucleotide sequence: TGTGCCAGCAGCGTAGGTCCGGGCCCCGGGACTCGGCAAGAGACCCAGTACTTC. Protein sequence: CASSVGPGPGTRQETQYF. This chain links TRBV9 with TRBJ2-5, with a tentative D call TRBD2 (6 bases). Germline values: CDR1 SGDLS, CDR2 YYNGEE. The CDR3 has 18 residues. Trimming pared 0 bases from V and 2 bases from J, leaving 20 bases between.

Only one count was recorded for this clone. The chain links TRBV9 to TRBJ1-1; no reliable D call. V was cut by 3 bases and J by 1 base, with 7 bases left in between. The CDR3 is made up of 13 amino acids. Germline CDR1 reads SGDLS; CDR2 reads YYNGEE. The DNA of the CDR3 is TGTGCCAGCAGCGCTACCACGAACACTGAAGCTTTCTTT. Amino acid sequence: CASSATTNTEAFF.

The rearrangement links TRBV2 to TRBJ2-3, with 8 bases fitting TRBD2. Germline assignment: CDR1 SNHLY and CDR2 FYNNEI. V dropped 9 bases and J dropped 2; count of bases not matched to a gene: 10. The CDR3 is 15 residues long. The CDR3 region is CASGNIAGFTDTQYF. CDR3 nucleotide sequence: TGTGCCAGTGGAAACATAGCGGGATTCACAGATACGCAGTATTTT.

CDR3 coding DNA: TGTGCCAGCGAGATCGGGACAGGGAGGTACTTC. As protein: CASEIGTGRYF. This chain links TRBV2 with TRBJ2-7; 9 bases map to TRBD1. Trimming cost V 8 bases and J 12 bases; bases outside gene matches: 8. Germline CDR1 is SNHLY and CDR2 is FYNNEI. The CDR3 is 11 amino acids.

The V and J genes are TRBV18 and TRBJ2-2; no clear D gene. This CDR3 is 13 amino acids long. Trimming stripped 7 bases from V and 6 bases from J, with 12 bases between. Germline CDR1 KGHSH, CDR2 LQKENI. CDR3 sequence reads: CASYSVRPGELFF. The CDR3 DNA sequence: TGTGCCAGCTATTCTGTCCGTCCCGGGGAGCTGTTTTTT. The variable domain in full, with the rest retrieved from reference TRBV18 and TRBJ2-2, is NAGVMQNPRHLVRRRGQEARLRCSPMKGHSHVYWYRQLPEEGLKFMVYLQKENIIDESGMPKERFSAEFPKEGPSILRIQQVVRGDSAAYFCASYSVRPGELFFGEGSRLTVL.

CDR3 in amino acids: CASSQRPGTSGRAYEQYF. The CDR3 nucleotides are TGTGCCAGCAGTCAGCGTCCCGGGACTAGCGGGAGGGCGTACGAGCAGTACTTC. The V gene is TRBV6-6, the J gene TRBJ2-7, with 16 bases identical to TRBD2. J lost 4 bases, V lost 5 bases, and 11 bases had no gene match. The CDR3 contains 18 residues. Germline-derived CDR1 and CDR2 are MNHNY and SVGAGI (reference sequence).

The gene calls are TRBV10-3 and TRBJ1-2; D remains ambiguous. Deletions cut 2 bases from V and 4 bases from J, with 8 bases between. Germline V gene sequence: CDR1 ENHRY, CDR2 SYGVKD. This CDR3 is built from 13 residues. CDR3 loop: CAISEEYIYGYTF. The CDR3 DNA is TGTGCCATCAGTGAGGAATACATCTATGGCTACACCTTC.

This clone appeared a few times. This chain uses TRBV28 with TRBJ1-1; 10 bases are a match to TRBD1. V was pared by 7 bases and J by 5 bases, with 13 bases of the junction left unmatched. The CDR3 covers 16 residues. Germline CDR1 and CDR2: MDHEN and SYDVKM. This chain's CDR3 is CASIKEPGQGSTEAFF. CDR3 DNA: TGTGCCAGCATCAAGGAGCCGGGACAGGGGAGTACTGAAGCTTTCTTT.

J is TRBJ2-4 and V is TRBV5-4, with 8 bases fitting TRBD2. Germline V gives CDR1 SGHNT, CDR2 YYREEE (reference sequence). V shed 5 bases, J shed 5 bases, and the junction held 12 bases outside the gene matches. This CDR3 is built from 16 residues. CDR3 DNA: TGTGCCAGCAGTCCGGGAGGGTCCAGTTTCCAAAACATTCAGTACTTC. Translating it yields CASSPGGSSFQNIQYF. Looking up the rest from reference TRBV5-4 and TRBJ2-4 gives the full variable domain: ETGVTQSPTHLIKTRGQQVTLRCSSQSGHNTVSWYQQALGQGPQFIFQYYREEENGRGNFPPRFSGLQFPNYSSELNVNALELDDSALYLCASSPGGSSFQNIQYFGAGTRLSVL.

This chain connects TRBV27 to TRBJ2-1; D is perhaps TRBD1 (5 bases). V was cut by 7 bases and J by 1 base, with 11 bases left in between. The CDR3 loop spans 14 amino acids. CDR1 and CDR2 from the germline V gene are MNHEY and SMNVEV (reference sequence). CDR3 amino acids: CASMMQGSYNEQFF. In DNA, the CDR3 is TGTGCCAGCATGATGCAGGGTTCCTACAATGAGCAGTTCTTC.

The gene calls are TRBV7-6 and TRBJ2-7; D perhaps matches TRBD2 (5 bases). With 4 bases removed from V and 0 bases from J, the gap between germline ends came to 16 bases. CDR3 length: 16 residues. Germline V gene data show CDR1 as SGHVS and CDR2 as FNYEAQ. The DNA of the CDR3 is TGTGCCAGCAGCTCGTCCGTCACTAGGAGCTCCTACGAGCAGTACTTC. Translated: CASSSSVTRSSYEQYF.

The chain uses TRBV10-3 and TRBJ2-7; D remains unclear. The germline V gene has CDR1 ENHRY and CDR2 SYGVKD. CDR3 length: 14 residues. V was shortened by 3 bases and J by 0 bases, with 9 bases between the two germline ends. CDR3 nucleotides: TGTGCCATCAGTGACCTGGAGTCCTCCTACGAGCAGTACTTC. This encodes CAISDLESSYEQYF.

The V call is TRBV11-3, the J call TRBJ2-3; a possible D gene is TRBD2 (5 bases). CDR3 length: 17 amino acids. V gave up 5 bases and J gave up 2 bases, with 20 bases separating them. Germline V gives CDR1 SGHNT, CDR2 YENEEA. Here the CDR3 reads CASSKKGDLDYTDTQYF. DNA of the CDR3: TGTGCCAGCAGCAAGAAGGGAGACCTAGACTACACAGATACGCAGTATTTT.